This TCR beta chain was captured by sequencing in a study of OX40 agonist ivuxolimab in advanced cancers. Study details: Ivuxolimab, which is an agonistic anti-OX40 (CD134) antibody, was administered to the patients. A male proportion of about 84% was recorded, with mean age roughly 62 years and range roughly 23 to 79.

The repertoire was sequenced with immunoSEQ multiplex PCR; TCRdb's copy has only in-frame clones and lacks some. Of about 49,000 clones listed, roughly 85% are singletons. Unmatched junction bases numbered 9, after V lost 5 bases and J lost 4 bases. There are 15 residues in the CDR3. Germline V gene data show CDR1 as PRHDT and CDR2 as FYEKMQ (reference sequence). The source is an adult with an advanced solid tumor such as melanoma, head and neck, liver or kidney cancer. The material sequenced was CD4+ or CD8+ T cells sorted from blood, taken in a trial of the OX40 agonist ivuxolimab. The rearrangement uses TRBV13 and TRBJ2-5, with 8 positions matching TRBD2. CDR3 in amino acids: CASSSRAGAGETQYF. In nucleotides, the CDR3 is TGTGCCAGCAGCAGCCGAGCGGGGGCAGGAGAGACCCAGTACTTC.